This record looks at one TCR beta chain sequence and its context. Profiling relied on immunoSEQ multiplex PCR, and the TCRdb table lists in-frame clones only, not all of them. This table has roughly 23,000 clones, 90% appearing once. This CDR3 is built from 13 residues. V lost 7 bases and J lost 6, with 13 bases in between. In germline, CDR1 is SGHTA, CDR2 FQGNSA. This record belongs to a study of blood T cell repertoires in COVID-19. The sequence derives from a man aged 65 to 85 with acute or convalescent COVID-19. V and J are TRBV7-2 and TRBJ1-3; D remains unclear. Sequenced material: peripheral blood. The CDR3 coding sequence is TGTGCCAGCACCCCTGGCCTTCCAAACACCATATATTTT. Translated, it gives CASTPGLPNTIYF. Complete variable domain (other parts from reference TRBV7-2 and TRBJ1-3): GAGVSQSPSNKVTEKGKDVELRCDPISGHTALYWYRQSLGQGLEFLIYFQGNSAPDKSGLPSDRFSAERTGGSVSTLTIQRTQQEDSAVYLCASTPGLPNTIYFGEGSWLTVV.